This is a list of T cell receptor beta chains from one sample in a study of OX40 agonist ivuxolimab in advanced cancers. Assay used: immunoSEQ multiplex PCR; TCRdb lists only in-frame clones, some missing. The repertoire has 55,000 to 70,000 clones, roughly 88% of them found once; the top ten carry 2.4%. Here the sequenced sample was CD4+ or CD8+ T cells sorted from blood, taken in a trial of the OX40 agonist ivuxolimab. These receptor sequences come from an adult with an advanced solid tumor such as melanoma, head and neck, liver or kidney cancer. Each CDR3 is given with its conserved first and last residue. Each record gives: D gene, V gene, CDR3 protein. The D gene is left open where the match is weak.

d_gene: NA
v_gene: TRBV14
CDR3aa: CASSHPRLASTDTQYF

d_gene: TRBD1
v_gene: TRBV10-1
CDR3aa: CASSDLYPGTGAKNIQYF

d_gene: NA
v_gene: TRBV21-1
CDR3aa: CASRCTKYYEQYF

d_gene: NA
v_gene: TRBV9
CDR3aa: CASSVSREGGEKLFF

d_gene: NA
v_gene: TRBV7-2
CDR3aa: CASSLVPGPTPEAFF

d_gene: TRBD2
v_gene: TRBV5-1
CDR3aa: CASSPPGTSGGDEQFF

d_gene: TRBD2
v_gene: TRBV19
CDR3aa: CASSKGGGTTDTQYF

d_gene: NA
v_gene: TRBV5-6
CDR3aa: CASSLGGPSEQFF

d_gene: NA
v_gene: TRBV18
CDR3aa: CASSPSGGGGNTIYF

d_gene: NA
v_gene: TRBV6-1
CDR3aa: CASSENRQYGYTF

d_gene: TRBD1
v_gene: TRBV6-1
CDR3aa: CASSDDRGRTDTQYF

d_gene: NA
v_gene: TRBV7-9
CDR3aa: CASSLDRAGDEKLFF

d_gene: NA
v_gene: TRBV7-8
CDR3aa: CASSTRTLRDNEQFF

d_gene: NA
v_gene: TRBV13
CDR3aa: CASSLEGYTF

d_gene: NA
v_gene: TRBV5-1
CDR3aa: CASSLARENEQYF

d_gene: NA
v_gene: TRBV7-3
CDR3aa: CASSLNPGTEAFF

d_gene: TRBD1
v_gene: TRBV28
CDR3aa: CASSGDRYYSPLHF